This TCR beta chain was obtained from a study of monozygotic twins with inflammatory bowel disease. The CDR3 sequence is 12 residues long. Germline CDR1 and CDR2: SGHTA and FQGNSA. Eight separate reactions per sample served to make cDNA. UMIs bearing a 6-nucleotide sample barcode were added through template switching. From its re-call of the 5' RACE reads, TCRdb lists each CDR3 protein once, without DNA. Its clone listing holds 150,000 or so distinct CDR3 sequences. About this clonotype itself: The antigen is undetermined.

Study-level results: Twin pairs that were concordant did not differ from discordant pairs in repertoire similarity, possibly from limited power.

The genes are TRBV7-2 and TRBJ1-1; the D call of TRBD1 rests on TCRdb alone, since no DNA is present to check it. The clonotype was recovered from a human donor with ulcerative colitis or Crohn's disease, or a healthy co-twin of an affected twin (not recorded which). Sequenced: blood. The CDR3 is CASSSQGIRAFF.